This T cell receptor (beta chain) was captured in a study of control samples from healthy donors and cancer patients. Only in-frame clones appear in the TCRdb table, and some are missing; sequencing was by immunoSEQ multiplex PCR. This sample has 90,000 to 100,000 clones; around three quarters occur once, and the top ten carry under 12%. Germline V gene data show CDR1 as LGHNT and CDR2 as FRNRAP. The V gene lost 6 bases and the J gene lost 2 bases, with 11 bases spanning the gap. The length of the CDR3 is 14 residues. The sequenced sample consisted of blood. The rearrangement links TRBV12-5 to TRBJ2-1; D call uncertain. The sequence was collected from a woman younger than 45 in good health. The CDR3 region has the DNA TGTGCTAGTGGCCGAGACCCCCCCTACAATGAGCAGTTCTTC. Translation: CASGRDPPYNEQFF.